The 9 T cell receptor beta chains in this list originate from one sample, sequenced in a study of early T cells in non-severe SARS-CoV-2 infection. From the 5' RACE reads, TCRdb called clonotypes with MiXCR, one entry per CDR3 protein. The data show tens of thousands of distinct CDR3 sequences, 9% to 15% seen once. The sequencing sample was made of whole blood. Receptors were obtained from an adult who was a healthcare worker with PCR-confirmed SARS-CoV-2 infection or an uninfected control (not recorded which).

V usage is TRBV6-2 or TRBV6-3 and J usage is TRBJ2-2; TRBD1 might be the D (5 bases). The CDR3 is 13 amino acids. Germline values: CDR1 MNHEY, CDR2 SVGEGT. The V end was cut by 4 bases, the J end by 6 bases, with 9 bases between. CDR3 residues: CASSSRVAGELFF. CDR3 DNA: TGTGCCAGCAGTTCCAGGGTTGCCGGGGAGCTGTTTTTT.

This clonotype was seen many times. The CDR3 reads CASILGGRRGETQYF. Written as DNA, the CDR3 is TGTGCCAGCATCCTCGGCGGGAGAAGAGGAGAGACCCAGTACTTC. The chain links TRBV7-9 to TRBJ2-5; TRBD2 matches 7 bases. CDR1 and CDR2 from the germline V gene are SEHNR and FQNEAQ (reference sequence). J lost 4 bases, V lost 7 bases, and 12 bases had no gene match. CDR3 length equals 15 residues.

By sample share, this clonotype is medium-sized (0.01 to 0.1%). The chain joins TRBV7-8 to TRBJ2-1; D possibly corresponds to TRBD1 (5 bases). The length of the CDR3 is 16 residues. V lost 1 base and J lost 0, with 10 bases in between. Germline values: CDR1 SGHVS, CDR2 FQNEAQ. DNA of the CDR3: TGTGCCAGCAGCTTAGTAGGGGAAAGCTCCTACAATGAGCAGTTCTTC. Residues: CASSLVGESSYNEQFF.

This chain joins TRBV12-3 or TRBV12-4 and TRBJ1-1; D is perhaps TRBD1 (5 bases). There are 11 residues in the CDR3. Between the trimmed V and J ends, which lost 11 bases and 1 base, there was a span of 8 bases. The DNA of the CDR3 is TGTGCCTCCCAGGGGAACACTGAAGCTTTCTTT. Translating it yields CASQGNTEAFF.

This clonotype came up a few times. The gene calls are TRBV11-2 and TRBJ2-3; the D is unclear. The V end lost 0 bases, the J end lost 2 bases, and 9 bases lay between the germline ends. The V gene's germline CDR1 is SGHAT and CDR2 FQNNGV. This CDR3 spans 15 amino acids. Here the CDR3 reads CASSLDQGPTDTQYF. In DNA form, the CDR3 reads TGTGCCAGCAGCTTAGATCAAGGGCCCACAGATACGCAGTATTTT.

This clonotype was seen more than once but under ten times. An end of the junction does not agree with germline; a read error may underlie this. The V call is TRBV7-7, the J call TRBJ2-3, with D unresolved. CDR1 is SSHAT, CDR2 FNYEAQ, per germline (reference sequence). The CDR3 spans 15 residues. CDR3 sequence reads: CASSLLTSSTDTQYF. CDR3 in DNA: TGTGCTAGCAGCCTCCTTACCTCTAGCACAGATACGCAGTATTTT.

This clonotype has more than one count but fewer than ten. The chain has TRBV6-2 or TRBV6-3 and TRBJ1-1, with TRBD1 matching over 8 bases. V was pared by 0 bases and J by 11 bases, with 5 bases of the junction left unmatched. The germline gives CDR1 MNHEY, CDR2 SVGEGT. CDR3 size: 13 residues. Here the CDR3 DNA reads TGTGCCAGCAGTTACTCCCGGACAGGGATGGCTTTCTTT. Translation gives CASSYSRTGMAFF.

This chain uses TRBV5-6 with TRBJ2-7; maybe TRBD2 (6 bases). The V and J ends lost 1 base and 1 base respectively, with 9 bases between them. Germline V lookup: CDR1 SGHDT, CDR2 YYEEEE. The CDR3 totals 14 residues. CDR3 bases: TGTGCCAGCAGCTTGCTAGCGCCATCCTACGAGCAGTACTTC. This sequence encodes CASSLLAPSYEQYF.

This clonotype appeared a few times. V usage is TRBV25-1 and J usage is TRBJ1-3, with D unclear. Germline values: CDR1 MGHDK, CDR2 SYGVNS. V lost 1 base, J lost 3 bases, and 7 bases lay in between. The CDR3 contains 14 residues. The CDR3 is CASSELVSGNTIYF. CDR3 bases: TGTGCCAGCAGTGAATTAGTTAGTGGAAACACCATATATTTT.